This T cell receptor (beta chain) came from a study of blood T cell repertoires in COVID-19. The wider study: Whether acute or convalescent, the COVID-19 samples came from the United States, Italy and Spain. PBMCs, B-cell-depleted T cells, or T cells provided the cDNA or gDNA that made up the material.

As processed by the authors: Amplified reference gene primers provided the basis for estimating nucleated cell counts. The assay was immunoSEQ multiplex PCR, and TCRdb's table has in-frame clones only and misses some. The DNA gave D and trimming, while V, J and clone size come from that table. The table lists under 200,000 clones, around 87% of them singletons, with 3.7% in the top ten. CDR3 length: 13 amino acids. Trimming shortened V by 5 bases and J by 4 bases, and 11 bases separated the two germline ends. The sequence was obtained from a man aged 18 to 30 with active or convalescent COVID-19. The chain has TRBV12-3 or TRBV12-4 and TRBJ1-2, with unresolved D. Sequenced: peripheral blood. The CDR3 here is CASSPQRSYGYTF. In DNA form, the CDR3 reads TGTGCCAGCAGTCCGCAGAGGAGCTATGGCTACACCTTC.